The rows below give T cell receptor beta chains drawn from one sample of a study of CD8 T cells in ankylosing spondylitis. Using its own MiXCR run on the 5' RACE reads, TCRdb lists one record per CDR3 protein. The table has about 360,000 distinct CDR3 sequences, roughly 20% seen once. The material sequenced was blood, either unsorted or a sorted T cell fraction (not recorded which). These receptors came from a male donor with ankylosing spondylitis or in good health (not recorded which). CDR3s include the opening cysteine and the closing phenylalanine or tryptophan. The D gene is left open where the match is weak. The size field is filled for only some rows; it gives once, few, many or a size class.

J	V	size	D	CDR3	DNA
TRBJ2-7	TRBV11-2	few	TRBD2	CASSGRTSGSYEQYF	TGTGCCAGCAGCGGCCGGACTAGCGGCTCCTACGAGCAGTACTTC
TRBJ2-5	TRBV5-1	few	NA	CASSLGSAFQETQYF	TGCGCCAGCAGCTTGGGCAGCGCATTCCAAGAGACCCAGTACTTC
TRBJ2-1	TRBV7-8	few	NA	CASSLGGTPLPSDEQFF	TGTGCCAGCAGCTTAGGGGGGACGCCCTTACCGAGCGATGAGCAGTTCTTC
TRBJ2-1	TRBV4-1	NA	TRBD2	CASSHPGLAGGNEQFF	TGCGCCAGCAGCCACCCGGGGCTAGCGGGGGGAAATGAGCAGTTCTTC
TRBJ1-2	TRBV29-1	NA	TRBD1	CSVEPGDWTGDYGYTF	TGCAGCGTTGAACCGGGGGACTGGACAGGGGACTATGGCTACACCTTC
TRBJ2-2	TRBV20-1	NA	TRBD1	CSARTGGSGELFF	TGCAGTGCCCGGACAGGCGGGTCCGGGGAGCTGTTTTTT
TRBJ2-1	TRBV30	many	NA	CAWLRGTYNEQFF	TGTGCCTGGCTCAGGGGAACCTACAATGAGCAGTTCTTC
TRBJ1-5	TRBV7-9	few	NA	CATLFAQPQHF	TGTGCCACCCTCTTCGCTCAGCCCCAGCATTTT
TRBJ2-5	TRBV12-3/TRBV12-4	few	NA	CASSGHFQETQYF	TGTGCCAGCAGCGGACACTTCCAAGAGACCCAGTACTTC
TRBJ2-7	TRBV12-3/TRBV12-4	NA	NA	CASSLGPGSPYEQYF	TGTGCCAGCAGTTTGGGGCCGGGGAGTCCCTACGAGCAGTACTTC
TRBJ2-1	TRBV12-3/TRBV12-4	NA	NA	CASRNNEQFF	TGTGCCAGCAGAAACAATGAGCAGTTCTTC
TRBJ2-1	TRBV5-6	few	TRBD2	CASTYPVAGPYNEQFF	TGTGCCAGCACTTACCCGGTAGCGGGGCCGTACAATGAGCAGTTCTTC
TRBJ1-2	TRBV7-9	few	NA	CASSPEGANYGYTF	TGTGCCAGCAGCCCAGAGGGAGCAAACTATGGCTACACCTTC
TRBJ1-2	TRBV29-1	few	NA	CSVEGLSYGYTF	TGCAGCGTTGAGGGTCTGTCCTATGGCTACACCTTC
TRBJ2-2	TRBV28	many	TRBD2	CASSLGLAVNTGELFF	TGTGCCAGCAGCCTTGGACTAGCGGTGAACACCGGGGAGCTGTTTTTT
TRBJ2-1	TRBV28	NA	NA	CASTGGGFEQFF	TGTGCCAGCACCGGAGGGGGATTCGAGCAGTTCTTC
TRBJ2-7	TRBV12-3/TRBV12-4	few	NA	CASSVDFSYEQYF	TGTGCCAGCAGTGTAGACTTCTCCTACGAGCAGTACTTC
TRBJ2-3	TRBV12-3/TRBV12-4	few	NA	CASSLSHTDTQYF	TGTGCCAGCAGTTTAAGCCACACAGATACGCAGTATTTT
TRBJ2-7	TRBV11-2	NA	NA	CASSISGGRYEQYF	TGTGCCAGCAGCATAAGTGGGGGAAGGTACGAGCAGTACTTC
TRBJ2-2	TRBV7-9	NA	NA	CASRPTPNTGELFF	TGTGCCAGCAGGCCTACACCGAACACCGGGGAGCTGTTTTTT
TRBJ2-3	TRBV7-9	few	TRBD1	CASSQQGSSTDTQYF	TGTGCCAGCAGCCAACAGGGGAGTTCCACAGATACGCAGTATTTT
TRBJ1-1	TRBV12-3/TRBV12-4	NA	NA	CASSFSGKATEAFF	TGTGCCAGCAGTTTTTCGGGGAAGGCGACTGAAGCTTTCTTT
TRBJ1-6	TRBV4-1	NA	NA	CASSQGGNSPLHF	TGCGCCAGCAGCCAGGGAGGCAATTCACCCCTCCACTTT
TRBJ2-5	TRBV9	NA	NA	CASSVAASQETQYF	TGTGCCAGCAGCGTAGCGGCTTCCCAAGAGACCCAGTACTTC
TRBJ2-7	TRBV20-1	NA	NA	CSARARGGGTTYEQYF	TGCAGTGCTAGAGCCCGGGGCGGCGGGACCACCTACGAGCAGTACTTC
TRBJ1-4	TRBV5-6	few	NA	CASSLVRGQDEKLFF	TGTGCCAGCAGCTTGGTCCGGGGGCAGGATGAAAAACTGTTTTTT
TRBJ2-3	TRBV12-3/TRBV12-4	NA	NA	CASSLVIRGADTQYF	TGTGCCAGCAGTTTAGTAATTAGGGGGGCAGATACGCAGTATTTT
TRBJ2-7	TRBV5-1	NA	TRBD1	CASSPEGQGYSYEQYF	TGCGCCAGCAGCCCCGAGGGACAGGGCTACTCCTACGAGCAGTACTTC
TRBJ2-7	TRBV4-1	few	TRBD2	CASSPEASGSYEQYF	TGCGCCAGCAGCCCCGAGGCTAGCGGATCCTACGAGCAGTACTTC
TRBJ1-1	TRBV27	NA	TRBD1	CASSLGGGFTEAFF	TGTGCCAGCAGTTTAGGAGGGGGCTTCACTGAAGCTTTCTTT
TRBJ2-1	TRBV4-1	NA	TRBD2	CASSLSAAGGEQFF	TGCGCCAGCAGCCTCTCCGCCGCGGGGGGTGAGCAGTTCTTC
TRBJ2-7	TRBV11-2	NA	NA	CASSLLSAAVYEQYF	TGTGCCAGCAGCTTACTCAGCGCCGCTGTGTACGAGCAGTACTTC
TRBJ1-2	TRBV6-5	NA	NA	CASSYTRDGRYGYTF	TGTGCCAGCAGTTACACCAGGGACGGACGCTATGGCTACACCTTC
TRBJ1-5	TRBV12-3/TRBV12-4	NA	NA	CASSGGVNQPQHF	TGTGCCAGCAGCGGGGGGGTGAATCAGCCCCAGCATTTT
TRBJ2-1	TRBV3-1	few	NA	CASSQEATPASSYNEQFF	TGTGCCAGCAGCCAAGAAGCGACGCCAGCTAGCTCCTACAATGAGCAGTTCTTC
TRBJ2-5	TRBV7-9	NA	TRBD1	CASSVRTGRWETQYF	TGTGCCAGCAGCGTCAGGACAGGGAGATGGGAGACCCAGTACTTC
TRBJ2-1	TRBV3-1	few	NA	CASSQDYRTYNEQFF	TGTGCCAGCAGCCAGGACTACCGGACCTACAATGAGCAGTTCTTC
TRBJ2-7	TRBV9	many	NA	CASSASTGTYEQYF	TGTGCCAGCAGCGCCTCGACCGGGACATACGAGCAGTACTTC